This T cell receptor beta chain was documented in a study of T cells in Graves' hyperthyroidism and ophthalmopathy. At the level of the study: Before treatment of any kind, peripheral blood was taken at initial diagnosis.

The CDR3 spans 15 residues. The ends lost 4 bases at V and 7 bases at J; junction bases unmatched: 7. The definition of stable Graves' hyperthyroidism was no ophthalmopathy progression within 18 months. Patients having uncontrolled infection, another autoimmune disease, pregnancy or lactation were not included. The source material, RNA transcripts, was used to amplify TCR beta CDR3 regions. An initial round of RT-PCR targeting the TCR CDR3 relied on the HTBI primer set. TCRdb re-called the multiplex PCR reads with MiXCR, one entry per CDR3 protein. The data contain a few hundred thousand distinct CDR3 sequences, roughly 25% of them singletons. This clonotype was picked up many times.

Sequencing used blood. The chain joins TRBV12-3 or TRBV12-4 to TRBJ2-1; 10 positions agree with TRBD2. This receptor was obtained from a man aged 50-59 years with Graves' hyperthyroidism. For the CDR3, the DNA is TGTGCCAGCAGTTCCCCTAGCGGGAGTAGGAATGAGCAGTTCTTC. Its translation is CASSSPSGSRNEQFF.